This TCR beta chain comes out of a study of naive and memory T cell subsets. Amplification of ligated cDNA took four PCR rounds with SP2 and nested alpha and beta constant primers. Via MiXCR, TCRdb re-called the UMI-ligation and nested PCR reads, giving one row per CDR3 protein. The data show approximately 22,000 distinct CDR3 sequences, with approximately 5.7% seen just once and around 6.5% held by the top ten. Described treatment: skin biopsy from PPD injection site in Mantoux-positive individual. A UMI-containing oligonucleotide was joined by 3' ligation to the TCR cDNA template. Skin biopsies came from PPD injection sites in Mantoux-positive individuals. Unmatched junction bases numbered 12, after V lost 3 bases and J lost 3 bases. Germline V gene lookup returns CDR1 DFQATT and CDR2 SNEGSKA (reference sequence). The CDR3 is 16 residues long.

Sequences were derived from skin, sampled from a tuberculin skin test site. The TCR comes from an adult in good health. The rearrangement uses TRBV20-1 and TRBJ2-7, with 9 bases fitting TRBD2. For the CDR3, the DNA is TGCAGTGCTAGGGGGGGGCTAGCGGGAAAAAACTACGAGCAGTACTTC. Amino acid sequence: CSARGGLAGKNYEQYF.